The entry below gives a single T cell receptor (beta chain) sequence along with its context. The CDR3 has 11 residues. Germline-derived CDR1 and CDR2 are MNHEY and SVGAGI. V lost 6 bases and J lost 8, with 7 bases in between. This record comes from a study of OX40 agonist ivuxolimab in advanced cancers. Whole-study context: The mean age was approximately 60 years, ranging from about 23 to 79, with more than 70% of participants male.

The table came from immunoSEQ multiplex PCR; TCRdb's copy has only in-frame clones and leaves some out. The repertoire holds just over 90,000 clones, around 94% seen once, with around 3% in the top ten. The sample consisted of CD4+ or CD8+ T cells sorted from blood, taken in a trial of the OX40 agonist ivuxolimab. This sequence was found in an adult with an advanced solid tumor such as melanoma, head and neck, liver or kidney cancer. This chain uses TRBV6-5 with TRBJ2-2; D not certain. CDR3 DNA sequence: TGTGCCAGCAGGTGGTCGGGGGAGCTGTTTTTT. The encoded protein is CASRWSGELFF.